The clone carrying this T cell receptor (beta chain) has ten or more counts. Its antigen is currently unknown. Individual cDNA molecules carried attached unique molecular identifiers. Using its own MiXCR run on the 5' RACE reads, TCRdb lists one record per CDR3 protein. The sample includes around 30,000 distinct CDR3 sequences, roughly 5.7% of them seen just once. The V end was cut by 2 bases, the J end by 1 base, with 10 bases between. Germline V gives CDR1 MNHNS, CDR2 SASEGT. The CDR3 is made up of 15 amino acids. The record originates from a study of early T cells in non-severe SARS-CoV-2 infection. Study in general: Chains from this unsorted whole-blood bulk RNA could not be paired.

General study results and limits: VDJdb matching, biased toward anti-spike CD8 responses, missed private and CD4 specificities.

Sequenced sample: whole blood. The V call is TRBV6-1, the J call TRBJ2-3; D is possibly TRBD1 (5 bases). The clonotype was recovered from an adult who was a healthcare worker with PCR-confirmed SARS-CoV-2 infection or an uninfected control (not recorded which). CDR3 nucleotide sequence: TGTGCCAGCAGTGAAATAACAGGCGGCACAGATACGCAGTATTTT. This codes for CASSEITGGTDTQYF.